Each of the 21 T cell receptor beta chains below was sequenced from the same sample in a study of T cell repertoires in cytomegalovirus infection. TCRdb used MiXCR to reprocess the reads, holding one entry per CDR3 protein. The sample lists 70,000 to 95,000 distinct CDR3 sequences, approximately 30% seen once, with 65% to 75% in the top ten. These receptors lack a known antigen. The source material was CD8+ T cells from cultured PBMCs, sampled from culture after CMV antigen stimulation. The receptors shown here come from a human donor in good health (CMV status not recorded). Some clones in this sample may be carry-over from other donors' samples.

This CDR3 is CASSISGGGTEAFF. CDR3 in DNA: TGTGCCAGCAGCATTTCAGGGGGCGGCACTGAAGCTTTCTTT. V and J are TRBV7-2 and TRBJ1-1; 8 bases align to TRBD1. Germline V gives CDR1 SGHTA, CDR2 FQGNSA. V gave up 5 bases and J gave up 4 bases; unmatched junction bases: 6. The CDR3 has 14 amino acids. Drawing the rest from reference TRBV7-2 and TRBJ1-1, the complete variable domain is GAGVSQSPSNKVTEKGKDVELRCDPISGHTALYWYRQSLGQGLEFLIYFQGNSAPDKSGLPSDRFSAERTGGSVSTLTIQRTQQEDSAVYLCASSISGGGTEAFFGQGTRLTVV.

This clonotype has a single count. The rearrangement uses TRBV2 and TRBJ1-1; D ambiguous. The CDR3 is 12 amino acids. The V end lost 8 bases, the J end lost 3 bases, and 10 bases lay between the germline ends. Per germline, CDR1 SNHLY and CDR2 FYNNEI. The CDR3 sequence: CASRIEDTEAFF. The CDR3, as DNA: TGTGCCAGCCGTATTGAGGACACTGAAGCTTTCTTT. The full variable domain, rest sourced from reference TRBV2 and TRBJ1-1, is EPEVTQTPSHQVTQMGQEVILRCVPISNHLYFYWYRQILGQKVEFLVSFYNNEISEKSEIFDDQFSVERPDGSNFTLKIRSTKLEDSAMYFCASRIEDTEAFFGQGTRLTVV.

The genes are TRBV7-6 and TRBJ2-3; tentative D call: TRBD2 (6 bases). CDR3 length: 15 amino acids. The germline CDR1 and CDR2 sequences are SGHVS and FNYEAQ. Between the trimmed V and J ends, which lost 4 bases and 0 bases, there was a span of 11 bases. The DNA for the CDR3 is TGTGCCAGCAGCTCCCGGGACTGGAGCACAGATACGCAGTATTTT. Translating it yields CASSSRDWSTDTQYF. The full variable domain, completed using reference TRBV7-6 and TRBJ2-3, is GAGVSQSPRYKVTKRGQDVALRCDPISGHVSLYWYRQALGQGPEFLTYFNYEAQQDKSGLPNDRFSAERPEGSISTLTIQRTEQRDSAMYRCASSSRDWSTDTQYFGPGTRLTVL.

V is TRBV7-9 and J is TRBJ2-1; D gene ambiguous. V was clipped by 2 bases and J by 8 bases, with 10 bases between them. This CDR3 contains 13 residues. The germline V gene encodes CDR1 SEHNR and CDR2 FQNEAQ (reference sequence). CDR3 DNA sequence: TGTGCCAGCAGCTTATTTGACGGTGATGAGCAGTTCTTC. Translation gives CASSLFDGDEQFF.

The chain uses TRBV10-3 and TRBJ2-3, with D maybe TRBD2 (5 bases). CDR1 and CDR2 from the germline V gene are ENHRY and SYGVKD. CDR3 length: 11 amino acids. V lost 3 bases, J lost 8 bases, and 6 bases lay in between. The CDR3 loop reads CAISDGGTQYF. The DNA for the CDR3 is TGTGCCATCAGTGATGGAGGTACGCAGTATTTT.

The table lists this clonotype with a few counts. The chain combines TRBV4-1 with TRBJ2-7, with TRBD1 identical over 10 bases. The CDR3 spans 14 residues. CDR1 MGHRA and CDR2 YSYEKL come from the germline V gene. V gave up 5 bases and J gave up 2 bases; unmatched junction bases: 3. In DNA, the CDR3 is TGCGCCAGCAGCGTAGACAGGGGGCCCTACGAGCAGTACTTC. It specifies CASSVDRGPYEQYF.

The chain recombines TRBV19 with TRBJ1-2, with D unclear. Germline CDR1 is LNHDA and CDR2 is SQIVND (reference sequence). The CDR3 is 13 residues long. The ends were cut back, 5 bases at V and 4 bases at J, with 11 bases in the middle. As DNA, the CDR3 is TGTGCCAGTAGTGGCCGCGACGGCTATGGCTACACCTTC. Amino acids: CASSGRDGYGYTF. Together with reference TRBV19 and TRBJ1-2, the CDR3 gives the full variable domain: DGGITQSPKYLFRKEGQNVTLSCEQNLNHDAMYWYRQDPGQGLRLIYYSQIVNDFQKGDIAEGYSVSREKKESFPLTVTSAQKNPTAFYLCASSGRDGYGYTFGSGTRLTVV.

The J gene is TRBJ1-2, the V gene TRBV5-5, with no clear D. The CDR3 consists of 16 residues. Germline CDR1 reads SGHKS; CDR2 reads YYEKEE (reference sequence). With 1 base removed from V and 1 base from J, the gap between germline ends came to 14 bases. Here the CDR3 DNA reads TGTGCCAGCAGCTTGAACGACAAGTACCTTAACTATGGCTACACCTTC. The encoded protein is CASSLNDKYLNYGYTF.

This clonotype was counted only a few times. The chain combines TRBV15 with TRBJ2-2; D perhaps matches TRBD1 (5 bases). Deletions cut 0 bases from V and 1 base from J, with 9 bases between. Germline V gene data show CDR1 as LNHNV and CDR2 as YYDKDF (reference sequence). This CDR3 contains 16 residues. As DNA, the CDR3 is TGTGCCACCAGCAGAGAGCCGACAGTGAACACCGGGGAGCTGTTTTTT. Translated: CATSREPTVNTGELFF.

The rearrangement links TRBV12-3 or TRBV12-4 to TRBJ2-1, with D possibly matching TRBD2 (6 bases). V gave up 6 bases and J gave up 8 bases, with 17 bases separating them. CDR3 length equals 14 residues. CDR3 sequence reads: CASSRGTAIYEQFF. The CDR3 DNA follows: TGTGCCAGCAGCCGAGGGACTGCTATCTATGAGCAGTTCTTC.

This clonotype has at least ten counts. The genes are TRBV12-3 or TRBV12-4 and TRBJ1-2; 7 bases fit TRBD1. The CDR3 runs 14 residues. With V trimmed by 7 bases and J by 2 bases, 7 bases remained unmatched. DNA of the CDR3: TGTGCCAGCAACCCGACAGGGCTAAACTATGGCTACACCTTC. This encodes CASNPTGLNYGYTF.

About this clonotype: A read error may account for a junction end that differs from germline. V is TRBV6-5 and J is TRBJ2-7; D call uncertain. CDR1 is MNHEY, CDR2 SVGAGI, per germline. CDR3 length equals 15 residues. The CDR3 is CASSYNEASLYEQYF. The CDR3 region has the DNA TGTGCTAGCAGTTACAACGAAGCAAGCTTATACGAGCAGTACTTC.

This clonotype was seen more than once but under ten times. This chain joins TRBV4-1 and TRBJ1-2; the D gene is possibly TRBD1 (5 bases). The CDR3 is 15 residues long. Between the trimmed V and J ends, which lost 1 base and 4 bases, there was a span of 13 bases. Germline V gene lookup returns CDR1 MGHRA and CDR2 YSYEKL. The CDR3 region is CASSQAPGHVYGYTF. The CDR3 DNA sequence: TGCGCCAGCAGCCAAGCCCCAGGACATGTCTATGGCTACACCTTC.

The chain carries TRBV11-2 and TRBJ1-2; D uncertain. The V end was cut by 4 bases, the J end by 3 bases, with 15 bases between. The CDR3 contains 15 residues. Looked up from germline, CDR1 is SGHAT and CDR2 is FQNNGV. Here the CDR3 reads CASSSGAGLDYGYTF. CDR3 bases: TGTGCCAGCAGCTCAGGCGCGGGGTTGGACTATGGCTACACCTTC.

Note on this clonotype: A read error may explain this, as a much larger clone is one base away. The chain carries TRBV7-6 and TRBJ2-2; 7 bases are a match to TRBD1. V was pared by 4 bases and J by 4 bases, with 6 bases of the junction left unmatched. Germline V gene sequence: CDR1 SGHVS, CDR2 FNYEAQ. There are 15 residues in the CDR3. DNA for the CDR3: TGTGCCAGCAGCTCTATGACAGGGAGCACCGGGGAGCTGTTTTTT. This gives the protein CASSSMTGSTGELFF.

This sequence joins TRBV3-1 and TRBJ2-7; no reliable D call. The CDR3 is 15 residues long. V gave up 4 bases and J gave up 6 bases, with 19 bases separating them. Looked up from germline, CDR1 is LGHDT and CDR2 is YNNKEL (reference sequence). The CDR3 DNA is TGTGCCAGCAGCCCCTCTTGGCAAATGGTACTCGAGCAGTACTTC. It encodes CASSPSWQMVLEQYF.

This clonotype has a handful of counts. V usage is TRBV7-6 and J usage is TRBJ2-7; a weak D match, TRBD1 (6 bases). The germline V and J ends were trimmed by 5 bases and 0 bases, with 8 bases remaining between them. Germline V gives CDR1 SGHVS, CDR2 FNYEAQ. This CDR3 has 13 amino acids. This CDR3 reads CASSQGHSYEQYF. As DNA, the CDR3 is TGTGCCAGCAGCCAGGGGCACTCCTACGAGCAGTACTTC.

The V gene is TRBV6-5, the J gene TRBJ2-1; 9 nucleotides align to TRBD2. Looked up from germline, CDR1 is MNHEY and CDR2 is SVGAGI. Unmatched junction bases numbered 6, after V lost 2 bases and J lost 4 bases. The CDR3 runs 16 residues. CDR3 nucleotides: TGTGCCAGCAGTTACGGCAGCGGGGGGACTTACAATGAGCAGTTCTTC. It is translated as CASSYGSGGTYNEQFF.

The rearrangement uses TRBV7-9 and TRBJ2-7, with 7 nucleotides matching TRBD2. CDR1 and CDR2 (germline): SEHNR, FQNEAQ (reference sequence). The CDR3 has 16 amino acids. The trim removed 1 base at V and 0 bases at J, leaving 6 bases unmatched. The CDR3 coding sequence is TGTGCCAGCAGCTTAGGGGTCGGGGGGAGCTCCTACGAGCAGTACTTC. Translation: CASSLGVGGSSYEQYF.

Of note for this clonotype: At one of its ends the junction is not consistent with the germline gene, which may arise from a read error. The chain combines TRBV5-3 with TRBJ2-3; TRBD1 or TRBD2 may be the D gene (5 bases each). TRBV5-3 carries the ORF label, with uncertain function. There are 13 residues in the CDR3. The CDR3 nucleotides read TGTGCCAGCAGCTGGGACGTCGGGGATACGCAGTATTTT. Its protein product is CASSWDVGDTQYF.

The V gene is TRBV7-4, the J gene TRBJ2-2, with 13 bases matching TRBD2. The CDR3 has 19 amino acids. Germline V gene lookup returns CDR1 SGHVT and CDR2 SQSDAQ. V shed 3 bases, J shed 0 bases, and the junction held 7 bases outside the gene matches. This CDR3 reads CASSFRSGTSGANTGELFF. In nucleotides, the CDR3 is TGTGCCAGCAGCTTCCGTTCCGGGACTAGCGGGGCGAACACCGGGGAGCTGTTTTTT. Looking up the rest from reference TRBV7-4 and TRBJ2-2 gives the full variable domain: GAGVSQSPRYKVAKRGRDVALRCDSISGHVTLYWYRQTLGQGSEVLTYSQSDAQRDKSGRPSGRFSAERPERSVSTLKIQRTEQGDSAVYLCASSFRSGTSGANTGELFFGEGSRLTVL.